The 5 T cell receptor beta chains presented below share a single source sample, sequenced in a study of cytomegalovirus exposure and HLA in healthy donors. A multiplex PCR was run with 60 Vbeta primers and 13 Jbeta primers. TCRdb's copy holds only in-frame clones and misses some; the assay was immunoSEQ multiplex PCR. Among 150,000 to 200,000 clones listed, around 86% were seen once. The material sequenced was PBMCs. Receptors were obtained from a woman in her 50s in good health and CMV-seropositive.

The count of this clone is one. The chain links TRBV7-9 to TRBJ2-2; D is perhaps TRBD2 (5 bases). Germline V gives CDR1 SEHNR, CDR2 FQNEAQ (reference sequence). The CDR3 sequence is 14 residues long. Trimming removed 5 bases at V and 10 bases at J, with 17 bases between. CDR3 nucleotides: TGTGCCAGCAGCCCCCCCGTAGAGGGTGCGGAGCTGTTTTTT. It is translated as CASSPPVEGAELFF.

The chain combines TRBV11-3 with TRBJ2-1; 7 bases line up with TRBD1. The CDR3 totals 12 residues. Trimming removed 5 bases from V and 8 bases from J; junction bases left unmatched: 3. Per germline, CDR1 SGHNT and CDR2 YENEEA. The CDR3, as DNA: TGTGCCAGCAGCGATCAGGGGGATGAGCAGTTCTTC. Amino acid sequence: CASSDQGDEQFF.

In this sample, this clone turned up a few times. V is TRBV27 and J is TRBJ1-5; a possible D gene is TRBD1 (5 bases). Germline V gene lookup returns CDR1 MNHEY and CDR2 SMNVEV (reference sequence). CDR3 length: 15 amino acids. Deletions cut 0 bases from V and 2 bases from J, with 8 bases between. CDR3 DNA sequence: TGTGCCAGCAGTTTATCAGGGGCTGGCAATCAGCCCCAGCATTTT. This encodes CASSLSGAGNQPQHF.

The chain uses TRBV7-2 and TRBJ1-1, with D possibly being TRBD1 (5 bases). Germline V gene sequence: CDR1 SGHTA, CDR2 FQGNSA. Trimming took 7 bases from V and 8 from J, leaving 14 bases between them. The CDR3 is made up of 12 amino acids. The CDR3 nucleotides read TGTGCCAGCACCTGGGGGGGGAGGGAAGCTTTCTTT. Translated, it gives CASTWGGREAFF.

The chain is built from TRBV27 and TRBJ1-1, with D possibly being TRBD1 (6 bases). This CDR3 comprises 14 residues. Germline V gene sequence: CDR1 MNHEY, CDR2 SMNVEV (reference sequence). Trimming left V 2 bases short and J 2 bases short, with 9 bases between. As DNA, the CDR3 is TGTGCCAGCAGTTTACAGGGGATCAACACTGAAGCTTTCTTT. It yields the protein CASSLQGINTEAFF.